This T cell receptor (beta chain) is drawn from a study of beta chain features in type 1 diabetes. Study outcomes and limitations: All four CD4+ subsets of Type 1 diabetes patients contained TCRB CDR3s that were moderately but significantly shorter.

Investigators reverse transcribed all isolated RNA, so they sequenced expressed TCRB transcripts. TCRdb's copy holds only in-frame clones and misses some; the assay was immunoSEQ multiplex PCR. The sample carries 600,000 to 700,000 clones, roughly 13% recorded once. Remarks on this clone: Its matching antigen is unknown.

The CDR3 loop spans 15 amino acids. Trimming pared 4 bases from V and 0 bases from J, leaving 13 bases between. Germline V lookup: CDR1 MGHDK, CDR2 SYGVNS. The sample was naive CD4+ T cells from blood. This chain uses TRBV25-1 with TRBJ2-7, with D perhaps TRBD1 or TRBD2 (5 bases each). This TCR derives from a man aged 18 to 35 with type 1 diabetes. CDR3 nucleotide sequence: TGTGCCAGCAGTGGCCCCGGGACGGCCTCCTACGAGCAGTACTTC. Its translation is CASSGPGTASYEQYF.